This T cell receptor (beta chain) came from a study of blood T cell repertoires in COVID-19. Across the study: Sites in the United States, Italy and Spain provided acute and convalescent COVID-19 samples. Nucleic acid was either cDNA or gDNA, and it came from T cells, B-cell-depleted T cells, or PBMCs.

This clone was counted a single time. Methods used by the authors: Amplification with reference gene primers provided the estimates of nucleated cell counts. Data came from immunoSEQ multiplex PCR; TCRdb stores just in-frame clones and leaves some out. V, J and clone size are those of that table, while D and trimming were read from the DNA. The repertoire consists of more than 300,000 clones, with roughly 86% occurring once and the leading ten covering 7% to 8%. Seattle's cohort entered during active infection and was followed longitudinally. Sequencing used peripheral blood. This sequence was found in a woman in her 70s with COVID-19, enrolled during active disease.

The CDR3 region has the DNA TGTGCCTGGAGCCCGGGACAGCCGAACACTGAAGCTTTCTTT. Amino acids: CAWSPGQPNTEAFF. The rearrangement links TRBV30 to TRBJ1-1; 7 nucleotides line up with TRBD1. Per the germline V gene, CDR1 is GTSNPN and CDR2 is SVGIG (reference sequence). The CDR3 consists of 14 residues. V gave up 3 bases and J gave up 1 base; unmatched junction bases: 5.